These 18 T cell receptor beta chains share one sample of origin, sequenced in a study of glioma-infiltrating T cells. Using RNA template, CDR3s of TCR alpha and beta were amplified with iRepertoire arm-PCR. Each CDR3 protein gets one entry after TCRdb re-called the multiplex PCR reads with MiXCR. This sample carries around 93,000 distinct CDR3 sequences, 35% to 45% of them seen once, and the ten largest clones take less than 45%. Sequencing was carried out using glioma tissue, nonneoplastic brain tissue, or PBMCs (not recorded which). Receptors originate from a human donor with low-grade glioma or glioblastoma, undergoing nonglioma brain surgery, or in good health (not recorded which).

This clonotype was recorded many times. The CDR3 is CATSSTGGSQPQHF. The CDR3 DNA reads as TGTGCCACCTCGTCGACAGGGGGAAGTCAGCCCCAGCATTTT. The chain employs TRBV24-1 and TRBJ1-5; TRBD1 agrees at 9 bases. The junction had 8 bases not matched to a gene; V was cut back by 9 bases and J by 6 bases. CDR1 and CDR2 from the germline V gene are KGHDR and SFDVKD. This CDR3 contains 14 residues.

As for this clonotype: An end of the junction differs from the germline gene, which may be a read error. J is TRBJ2-5 and V is TRBV7-2; unclear D gene. The CDR3 has 14 residues. Germline assignment: CDR1 SGHTA and CDR2 FQGNSA. CDR3 nucleotide sequence: TGTGCCAGCAACCACTCTGGACGCTCGGAGACCCGGTACTTC. Translation gives CASNHSGRSETRYF.

With respect to this clonotype: This may be a read error: a much more frequent sequence differs by one nucleotide. The CDR3 does not end in the conserved phenylalanine or tryptophan, so this is likely a read error. The chain couples TRBV7-2 to TRBJ1-2; D not resolved. The CDR3 consists of 13 residues. Trimming shortened V by 3 bases and J by 8 bases, and 13 bases separated the two germline ends. Per the germline V gene, CDR1 is SGHTA and CDR2 is FQGNSA. CDR3 sequence: CASSFGPSLGYTY. CDR3 nucleotides: TGTGCCAGCAGCTTCGGGCCCTCACTCGGCTACACCTAC.

This clonotype was seen at least ten times. This sequence joins TRBV29-1 and TRBJ2-5; tentatively, D is TRBD2 (5 bases). Germline assignment: CDR1 SQVTM and CDR2 ANQGSEA. V was clipped by 4 bases and J by 1 base, with 10 bases between them. The CDR3 contains 13 residues. The CDR3 DNA reads TGCAGCGTTGTGGGGAGCGGCCAAGAGACCCAGTACTTC. This translates into CSVVGSGQETQYF.

The chain combines TRBV6-2 or TRBV6-3 with TRBJ2-7; 9 bases agree with TRBD1. This CDR3 is built from 14 residues. The V gene end was trimmed by 9 bases and the J gene end by 5 bases; junction bases not matched to a gene: 11. Germline V CDR1 and CDR2: MNHEY, SVGEGT. This chain's CDR3 is CASWDPGQGHEQYF. The DNA of the CDR3 is TGTGCCAGTTGGGATCCGGGACAGGGCCACGAGCAGTACTTC.

Concerning this clonotype itself: Because the CDR3 is missing its conserved closing phenylalanine or tryptophan, this is likely a read error. The genes are TRBV20-1 and TRBJ1-5, with TRBD1 as a possible D gene (5 bases). V was trimmed by 5 bases and J by 9 bases, leaving 20 bases between them. The V gene's germline CDR1 is DFQATT and CDR2 SNEGSKA (reference sequence). The CDR3 length is 14 residues. The CDR3 is CSALISGTAAPQHL. The CDR3 DNA reads as TGCAGTGCTCTGATTTCCGGGACGGCTGCGCCCCAGCATCTT.

At least ten counts were recorded for this clonotype. This chain uses TRBV27 with TRBJ1-2; possibly TRBD1 for D (5 bases). V was clipped by 0 bases and J by 2 bases, with 7 bases between them. Germline assignment: CDR1 MNHEY and CDR2 SMNVEV (reference sequence). This CDR3 has 14 residues. The CDR3 DNA is TGTGCCAGCAGTTTATCCAGGGCCAACTATGGCTACACCTTC. This codes for CASSLSRANYGYTF.

On this clonotype: One end of the junction is discordant with germline, which a read error may explain. The chain combines TRBV6-2 or TRBV6-3 with TRBJ1-2; D gene unclear. CDR1 is MNHEY, CDR2 SVGEGT, per germline. The CDR3 consists of 17 residues. In DNA form, the CDR3 reads TGTGCCATCATTTACATCTACGCAGAGCCCTCTAACTATGGATACACCTTC. Protein: CAIIYIYAEPSNYGYTF.

This clonotype was observed at least ten times. The rearrangement uses TRBV2 and TRBJ1-2; 11 bases are shared with TRBD1. The V segment lost 5 bases and the J segment 8 bases; nucleotides outside the gene matches: 10. CDR1 is SNHLY, CDR2 FYNNEI, per germline. This CDR3 region has 15 residues. As DNA, the CDR3 is TGTGCCAGCAGTAGCGCCGGACAGGGGGCGCGAGGCTACACCTTC. The encoded protein is CASSSAGQGARGYTF.

Comment on this clonotype: A single base separates this from a much larger clone, so it may be a read error. The J gene is TRBJ2-3, the V gene TRBV20-1; 8 bases match TRBD1. Germline CDR1 is DFQATT and CDR2 is SNEGSKA (reference sequence). CDR3 length equals 15 residues. V shed 5 bases, J shed 7 bases, and the junction held 14 bases outside the gene matches. In nucleotides, the CDR3 is TGCAGTGCTGGCCGACGGGACAGGCCCACGTATACGCAGTATTTT. It is translated as CSAGRRDRPTYTQYF.

This clonotype was seen many times. The chain couples TRBV12-3 or TRBV12-4 to TRBJ1-3; D uncertain. The CDR3 contains 11 residues. Trimming removed 1 base at V and 8 bases at J, with 3 bases between. Here the CDR3 DNA reads TGTGCCAGCAGTTTAGAGCACACCATATATTTT. This codes for CASSLEHTIYF.

Notes on this clonotype: At one of its ends the junction is not consistent with the germline gene, which may arise from a read error. The rearrangement joins TRBV30 to TRBJ2-7; D remains ambiguous. Germline CDR1 is GTSNPN and CDR2 is SVGIG (reference sequence). The CDR3 spans 13 residues. CDR3 residues: CAWSVLDHYDQYF. CDR3 coding DNA: TGTGCCTGGAGTGTTTTAGACCACTACGATCAGTACTTC.

This clonotype was found many times. This chain links TRBV12-3 or TRBV12-4 with TRBJ1-3; no clear D. The germline V and J ends were trimmed by 1 base and 0 bases, with 7 bases remaining between them. The CDR3 has 15 amino acids. CDR3 in amino acids: CASSLGANSGNTIYF. The DNA of the CDR3 is TGTGCCAGCAGTTTAGGGGCAAACTCTGGAAACACCATATATTTT.

With regard to this clonotype: Possible read error: a much larger clone is one base away. V usage is TRBV5-1 and J usage is TRBJ1-1; TRBD1 is a possible D gene (5 bases). CDR3 size: 15 residues. Germline lookup yields CDR1 SGHRS and CDR2 YFSETQ. CDR3 DNA: TGCGCCAGCAGCCTACAGGTCGGGTTGAACACTAAAGCTTTCTTT. Amino acid sequence: CASSLQVGLNTKAFF. The full variable domain, with the rest looked up from reference TRBV5-1 and TRBJ1-1, is KAGVTQTPRYLIKTRGQQVTLSCSPISGHRSVSWYQQTPGQGLQFLFEYFSETQRNKGNFPGRFSGRQFSNSRSEMNVSTLELGDSALYLCASSLQVGLNTKAFFGQGTRLTVV.

This clonotype has just one count. The chain recombines TRBV19 with TRBJ2-1, with TRBD2 matching 7 bases. Germline V gene lookup returns CDR1 LNHDA and CDR2 SQIVND (reference sequence). The CDR3 is made up of 15 amino acids. The V segment lost 3 bases and the J segment 4 bases; nucleotides outside the gene matches: 6. CDR3 nucleotide sequence: TGTGCCAGTAGTATGACGGGGGGAGGATACAATGAGCAGTTCTTC. Translated: CASSMTGGGYNEQFF.

A remark on this clonotype: This may stem from a read error, because a much larger clone lies one nucleotide away. The chain combines TRBV7-6 with TRBJ2-5; the D gene is possibly TRBD1 (6 bases). The length of the CDR3 is 17 residues. Per germline, CDR1 SGHVS and CDR2 FNYEAQ. The CDR3 nucleotides read TGTGCCAGCAGCTTAACCGCAGCTGGGGGCCGCGGAGAGACCAAGTACTTC. This translates into CASSLTAAGGRGETKYF.

The J gene is TRBJ2-7, the V gene TRBV10-3; D unresolved. The CDR3 loop spans 10 amino acids. The V and J ends lost 8 bases and 3 bases respectively, with 5 bases between them. Germline lookup yields CDR1 ENHRY and CDR2 SYGVKD. The CDR3 sequence: CAISNYEQYF. The DNA of the CDR3 is TGTGCCATCTCCAACTACGAGCAGTACTTC.

This rearrangement joins TRBV7-2 to TRBJ2-5; D remains unclear. Germline V gives CDR1 SGHTA, CDR2 FQGNSA. Trimming pared 4 bases from V and 5 bases from J, leaving 8 bases between. This CDR3 contains 12 residues. CDR3 coding DNA: TGTGCCAGCAGCTCTAGGCGGGAGACCCAGTACTTC. Its translation is CASSSRRETQYF.